Listed below are T cell receptor beta chains from one sample, sequenced in a study of regulatory T cells in long-lasting Graves disease. TCRdb analysed the multiplex PCR reads with MiXCR anew, one entry per CDR3 protein. In the table there are 400,000 to 500,000 distinct CDR3 sequences, just under 15% of which are singletons. This sample was also put to use in a study of T cells in Graves' hyperthyroidism and ophthalmopathy.

Sequences were derived from peripheral blood mononuclear cells (PBMCs), sampled at new diagnosis, from a patient treated with antithyroid drugs. The receptors were gathered from a woman aged 30 to 39 with Graves disease. Each CDR3 is given with its conserved first and last residue. Each record gives: V gene, J gene, D gene, clone size, CDR3 DNA, CDR3 protein. The D gene is left open where the match is weak. A row's size may be missing; if present it is once, few, many or a size class.

v_gene: TRBV20-1; j_gene: TRBJ2-1; d_gene: -; abundance: many; CDR3nt: TGCAGTGCTAGGGGGTGGTCACGCTCCTACAATGAGCAGTTCTTC; CDR3aa: CSARGWSRSYNEQFF
v_gene: TRBV3-1; j_gene: TRBJ1-2; d_gene: -; abundance: many; CDR3nt: TGTGCCAGCAGCCAAGATTCGGGACCCGATATCCTCTATGGCTACACCTTC; CDR3aa: CASSQDSGPDILYGYTF
v_gene: TRBV5-1; j_gene: TRBJ2-1; d_gene: TRBD1; abundance: many; CDR3nt: TGCGCCAGCAGCCTGTTTCTGGGCGGGGACAGGGAGACTCGGGGTGGCAATGAGCAGTTCTTC; CDR3aa: CASSLFLGGDRETRGGNEQFF
v_gene: TRBV27; j_gene: TRBJ2-1; d_gene: -; abundance: few; CDR3nt: TGTGCCAGCAGTTTCGAGGACGGCTTAAAGCAGTTCTTC; CDR3aa: CASSFEDGLKQFF
v_gene: TRBV30; j_gene: TRBJ2-2; d_gene: -; abundance: many; CDR3nt: TGTGCCTGGAGAGGTGGGCTTGGGGTTGCCGGGGAGCTGTTTTTT; CDR3aa: CAWRGGLGVAGELFF
v_gene: TRBV29-1; j_gene: TRBJ2-7; d_gene: -; abundance: many; CDR3nt: TGCAGCGTTGAACCGGTCAACTCCTACGAGCAGTACTTC; CDR3aa: CSVEPVNSYEQYF
v_gene: TRBV6-1; j_gene: TRBJ1-2; d_gene: -; abundance: many; CDR3nt: TGTGCCAGCAGTGAAGCGGCAGGGCCTCGCTATGGCTACACCTTC; CDR3aa: CASSEAAGPRYGYTF
v_gene: TRBV12-3/TRBV12-4; j_gene: TRBJ2-3; d_gene: -; abundance: many; CDR3nt: TGTGCCAGCAGCCCATTTGGGACTGCAACTAGCACAGATACGCAGTATTTT; CDR3aa: CASSPFGTATSTDTQYF
v_gene: TRBV6-1; j_gene: TRBJ2-1; d_gene: TRBD2; abundance: many; CDR3nt: TGTGCCAGCAGTGGGGGAGCGGGAGAAGGCAATGAGCAGTTCTTC; CDR3aa: CASSGGAGEGNEQFF
v_gene: TRBV7-3; j_gene: TRBJ2-6; d_gene: -; abundance: -; CDR3nt: TGTGCCAGCAATCCAACGGGAAACTCTGTGGCCAACGTCCTGACTTTC; CDR3aa: CASNPTGNSVANVLTF
v_gene: TRBV28; j_gene: TRBJ1-1; d_gene: -; abundance: -; CDR3nt: TGTGCCAGCAGTTTACCTACGGGGGGTGACACTGAAGCTTTCTTT; CDR3aa: CASSLPTGGDTEAFF
v_gene: TRBV7-3; j_gene: TRBJ2-1; d_gene: TRBD2; abundance: -; CDR3nt: TGTGCCAGCAGTTTCCTAGCGGTTGGTGAGCAGTTCTTC; CDR3aa: CASSFLAVGEQFF
v_gene: TRBV28; j_gene: TRBJ2-2; d_gene: TRBD2; abundance: many; CDR3nt: TGTGCCAGCAGCGAGGGAGGGTCGACCGGGGAGCTGTTTTTT; CDR3aa: CASSEGGSTGELFF
v_gene: TRBV18; j_gene: TRBJ1-1; d_gene: TRBD1; abundance: many; CDR3nt: TGTGCCAGCTCAACCGCGGGGACAGGGAACGAGGACACTGAAGCTTTCTTT; CDR3aa: CASSTAGTGNEDTEAFF
v_gene: TRBV6-1; j_gene: TRBJ2-5; d_gene: -; abundance: many; CDR3nt: TGTGCCAGCATCCGGACTCAGATGGGGACCCAGTACTTC; CDR3aa: CASIRTQMGTQYF
v_gene: TRBV7-6; j_gene: TRBJ2-2; d_gene: TRBD2; abundance: many; CDR3nt: TGTGCCAGCAGCTTATTAAGTTCGGCGGGAGTTAGCGGGGAGCTGTTTTTT; CDR3aa: CASSLLSSAGVSGELFF
v_gene: TRBV24-1; j_gene: TRBJ2-1; d_gene: -; abundance: many; CDR3nt: TGTGCCACCAGTGGCTTGGGGACCTACAATGAGCAGTTCTTC; CDR3aa: CATSGLGTYNEQFF
v_gene: TRBV28; j_gene: TRBJ2-7; d_gene: TRBD2; abundance: -; CDR3nt: TGTGCCAGCAGTTTATTGCCAGGGACTAATGAGCAGTACTTC; CDR3aa: CASSLLPGTNEQYF
v_gene: TRBV15; j_gene: TRBJ2-5; d_gene: TRBD2; abundance: many; CDR3nt: TGTGCCACCAGCAGAGATTGGGGAGGGCAGGAAGAGACCCAGTACTTC; CDR3aa: CATSRDWGGQEETQYF
v_gene: TRBV30; j_gene: TRBJ2-4; d_gene: -; abundance: many; CDR3nt: TGTGCCTGGCAATACACCCTAGGGAACATTCAGTACTTC; CDR3aa: CAWQYTLGNIQYF
v_gene: TRBV20-1; j_gene: TRBJ1-5; d_gene: -; abundance: -; CDR3nt: TGCAGTGCTGCTCCGGGGCGTGATCAGCCCCAGCATTTT; CDR3aa: CSAAPGRDQPQHF
v_gene: TRBV2; j_gene: TRBJ1-3; d_gene: -; abundance: -; CDR3nt: TGTGCCAGCAGGAGGGGCTGGACCTCTGGAAACACCATATATTTT; CDR3aa: CASRRGWTSGNTIYF
v_gene: TRBV25-1; j_gene: TRBJ1-1; d_gene: -; abundance: -; CDR3nt: TGTGCCAGCAAGGGGGGGGGGAACACTGAAGCTTTCTTT; CDR3aa: CASKGGGNTEAFF
v_gene: TRBV12-3/TRBV12-4; j_gene: TRBJ2-4; d_gene: TRBD2; abundance: many; CDR3nt: TGTGCCAGCAGTTTAGCGGGAGGGAACATTCAGTACTTC; CDR3aa: CASSLAGGNIQYF
v_gene: TRBV6-2/TRBV6-3; j_gene: TRBJ2-3; d_gene: -; abundance: -; CDR3nt: TGTGCCAGCAGTGAAGCGTCAGGGACGGGAGCAGATACGCAGTATTTT; CDR3aa: CASSEASGTGADTQYF
v_gene: TRBV12-3/TRBV12-4; j_gene: TRBJ1-1; d_gene: -; abundance: many; CDR3nt: TGTGCCAGCAGTTTCCCTGGGACCGGGCCCACTGAAGCTTTCTTT; CDR3aa: CASSFPGTGPTEAFF